The entry below gives a single T cell receptor (beta chain) sequence along with its context. Its antigen is undetermined. The sample is drawn from a study of cytomegalovirus exposure and HLA in healthy donors. Study findings and constraints: Specificity of three CMV-associated chains for CMV antigens was verified in vitro. Overall, approximately 150 TCR beta chains were annotated as cytomegalovirus-associated.

Generated by immunoSEQ multiplex PCR, the TCRdb table keeps only in-frame clones and is missing some. This sample has over 120,000 clones; around 90% occur once, and the top ten carry about 4.9%. Germline V gene data show CDR1 as SGHKS and CDR2 as YYEKEE (reference sequence). The CDR3 has 14 amino acids. J gave up 3 bases and V 2 bases, and 1 base lay outside the gene matches. Donors were drawn from the roughly 120-subject validation cohort, separate from the approximately 640-subject first cohort. The clonotype originates from a man aged 18 to 29 in good health and CMV-seropositive. Specimen: PBMCs. The chain carries TRBV5-5 and TRBJ2-3; 9 bases align to TRBD1. This chain's CDR3 is CASSFGTGTDTQYF. The CDR3, as DNA: TGTGCCAGCAGCTTTGGGACAGGGACAGATACGCAGTATTTT.